The 10 T cell receptor beta chains in this list originate from one sample, sequenced in a study of cytomegalovirus exposure and HLA in healthy donors. Researchers ran the PCR with 60 Vbeta and 13 Jbeta primers. Clones were sequenced by immunoSEQ multiplex PCR, and TCRdb holds only the in-frame ones, with some missing. The data contain roughly 140,000 clones, about 84% of them singletons. Sequenced: PBMCs. These receptors were obtained from a woman aged 18 to 35 in good health and CMV-seropositive.

The chain couples TRBV19 to TRBJ1-2, with 7 bases identical to TRBD1. The CDR3 has 14 amino acids. Germline CDR1 is LNHDA and CDR2 is SQIVND (reference sequence). After removal of 5 bases from V and 8 bases from J, the junction contained 11 bases not matched to a gene. As DNA, the CDR3 is TGTGCCAGTAGTTCTGGGGCAGGGGGGCGAGGCTACACCTTC. Its translation is CASSSGAGGRGYTF. Based on the CDR3 plus reference TRBV19 and TRBJ1-2, the full variable domain is DGGITQSPKYLFRKEGQNVTLSCEQNLNHDAMYWYRQDPGQGLRLIYYSQIVNDFQKGDIAEGYSVSREKKESFPLTVTSAQKNPTAFYLCASSSGAGGRGYTFGSGTRLTVV.

This clone was counted a single time. The V gene is TRBV2, the J gene TRBJ2-1; no definite D call. Germline CDR1 and CDR2: SNHLY and FYNNEI. With 8 bases removed from V and 0 bases from J, the gap between germline ends came to 17 bases. CDR3 length: 16 amino acids. The CDR3 loop is CASEFRIFSSYNEQFF. DNA for the CDR3: TGTGCCAGCGAGTTCAGGATCTTTAGCTCCTACAATGAGCAGTTCTTC.

The rearrangement joins TRBV2 to TRBJ2-3; no reliable D call. This CDR3 region has 15 residues. Germline loops: CDR1 SNHLY, CDR2 FYNNEI. V was clipped by 4 bases and J by 0 bases, with 11 bases between them. CDR3 loop: CASSVDTSSTDTQYF. CDR3 bases: TGTGCCAGCAGTGTTGACACCTCTAGCACAGATACGCAGTATTTT. The entire variable domain, with the rest obtained from reference TRBV2 and TRBJ2-3, is as follows: EPEVTQTPSHQVTQMGQEVILRCVPISNHLYFYWYRQILGQKVEFLVSFYNNEISEKSEIFDDQFSVERPDGSNFTLKIRSTKLEDSAMYFCASSVDTSSTDTQYFGPGTRLTVL.

This chain links TRBV7-9 with TRBJ2-7; TRBD1 aligns across 9 bases. Germline V lookup: CDR1 SEHNR, CDR2 FQNEAQ (reference sequence). The CDR3 is 15 amino acids. Trimming at V came to 5 bases and at J to 0 bases, leaving 5 bases not matched to a gene. This CDR3 is CASSPGDRASYEQYF. CDR3 nucleotides: TGTGCCAGCAGCCCAGGGGACAGGGCCTCCTACGAGCAGTACTTC.

A few counts support this clone. The chain employs TRBV28 and TRBJ1-1, with a weak D call TRBD1 (5 bases). Looked up from germline, CDR1 is MDHEN and CDR2 is SYDVKM. Trimming pared 2 bases from V and 3 bases from J, leaving 13 bases between. The CDR3 extends over 15 amino acids. The CDR3, as DNA: TGTGCCAGCAGTTTAGGGGGGGGTGGGTACACTGAAGCTTTCTTT. Its protein is CASSLGGGGYTEAFF.

V is TRBV25-1 and J is TRBJ1-6, with 9 bases fitting TRBD1. Germline values: CDR1 MGHDK, CDR2 SYGVNS. This CDR3 has 13 residues. The V and J ends lost 6 bases and 7 bases, in that order; junction bases with no gene match: 1. CDR3 loop: CASRDRGNSPLHF. The CDR3 bases are TGTGCCAGCAGGGACAGGGGAAATTCACCCCTCCACTTT.

The V gene is TRBV10-3, the J gene TRBJ2-7, with TRBD2 identical over 9 bases. Germline V gives CDR1 ENHRY, CDR2 SYGVKD. The CDR3 is 14 amino acids. The J segment lost 3 bases and the V segment lost 5 bases, leaving 5 bases of the junction unmatched. CDR3 DNA: TGTGCCATCAGTCCAGCGGGGGGCGACTACGAGCAGTACTTC. Translation: CAISPAGGDYEQYF.

The V call is TRBV19, the J call TRBJ1-2, with 7 positions matching TRBD1. V trimming: 5 bases; J trimming: 4 bases; junction bases outside the gene matches: 13. Germline V gene lookup returns CDR1 LNHDA and CDR2 SQIVND (reference sequence). This CDR3 is 16 amino acids long. Written as DNA, the CDR3 is TGTGCCAGTAGTCCTCGGGGCGACAGGGTGGGCTATGGCTACACCTTC. Translating it yields CASSPRGDRVGYGYTF.

V is TRBV4-1 and J is TRBJ2-7, with a tentative D call TRBD1 (6 bases). The CDR3 runs to 16 residues. The ends were cut back, 2 bases at V and 3 bases at J, with 17 bases in the middle. Germline V CDR1 and CDR2: MGHRA, YSYEKL. Here the CDR3 reads CASSQFTGTSLYEQYF. In DNA, the CDR3 is TGCGCCAGCAGCCAATTCACAGGGACGTCCCTCTACGAGCAGTACTTC.

V usage is TRBV7-2 and J usage is TRBJ1-2, with 7 bases identical to TRBD1. CDR3 length equals 13 residues. The V segment lost 1 base and the J segment 8 bases; nucleotides outside the gene matches: 4. CDR1 and CDR2 (germline): SGHTA, FQGNSA. In DNA, the CDR3 is TGTGCCAGCAGCTTAGTAGGGGGCGGGGGCTACACCTTC. Residues: CASSLVGGGGYTF.